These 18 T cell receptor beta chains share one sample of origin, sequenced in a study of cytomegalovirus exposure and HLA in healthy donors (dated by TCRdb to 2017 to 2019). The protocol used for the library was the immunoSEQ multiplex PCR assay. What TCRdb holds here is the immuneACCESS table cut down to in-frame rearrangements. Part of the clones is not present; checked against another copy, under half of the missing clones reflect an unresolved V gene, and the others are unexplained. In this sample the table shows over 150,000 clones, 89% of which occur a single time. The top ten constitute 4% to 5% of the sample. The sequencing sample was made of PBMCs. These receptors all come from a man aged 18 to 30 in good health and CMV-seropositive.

In DNA, the CDR3 is TGTGCCAGCAGCTTAGAGGCGGGGGGCGAGGGCTACGAGCAGTACTTC. Protein product: CASSLEAGGEGYEQYF. The chain employs TRBV7-2 and TRBJ2-7; 8 nucleotides match TRBD2. V gave up 1 base and J gave up 3 bases; unmatched junction bases: 8. The CDR3 sequence is 16 residues long. Germline CDR1 SGHTA, CDR2 FQGNSA. Filled out from reference TRBV7-2 and TRBJ2-7, the complete variable domain reads GAGVSQSPSNKVTEKGKDVELRCDPISGHTALYWYRQSLGQGLEFLIYFQGNSAPDKSGLPSDRFSAERTGGSVSTLTIQRTQQEDSAVYLCASSLEAGGEGYEQYFGPGTRLTVT.

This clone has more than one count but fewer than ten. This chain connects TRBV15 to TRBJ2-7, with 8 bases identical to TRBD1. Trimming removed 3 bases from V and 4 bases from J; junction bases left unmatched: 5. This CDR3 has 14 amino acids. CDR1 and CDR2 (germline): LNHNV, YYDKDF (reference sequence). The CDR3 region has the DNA TGTGCCACCAGCAGTGGGACAGGACATTACGAGCAGTACTTC. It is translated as CATSSGTGHYEQYF.

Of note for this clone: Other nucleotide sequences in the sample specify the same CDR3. For the CDR3, the DNA is TGTGCCAGCAGCGTACAGGGGAACACTGAAGCTTTCTTT. This codes for CASSVQGNTEAFF. The chain employs TRBV9 and TRBJ1-1; TRBD1 is a possible D gene (5 bases). The CDR3 totals 13 residues. V was shortened by 1 base and J by 1 base, with 5 bases between the two germline ends. CDR1 SGDLS and CDR2 YYNGEE come from the germline V gene. Filled out from reference TRBV9 and TRBJ1-1, the complete variable domain reads DSGVTQTPKHLITATGQRVTLRCSPRSGDLSVYWYQQSLDQGLQFLIQYYNGEERAKGNILERFSAQQFPDLHSELNLSSLELGDSALYFCASSVQGNTEAFFGQGTRLTVV.

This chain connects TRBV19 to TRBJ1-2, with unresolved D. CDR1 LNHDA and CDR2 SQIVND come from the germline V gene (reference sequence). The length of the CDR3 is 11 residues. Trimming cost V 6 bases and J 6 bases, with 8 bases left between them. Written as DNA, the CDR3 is TGTGCCAGTAGGGGTCAGGATGGCTACACCTTC. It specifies CASRGQDGYTF.

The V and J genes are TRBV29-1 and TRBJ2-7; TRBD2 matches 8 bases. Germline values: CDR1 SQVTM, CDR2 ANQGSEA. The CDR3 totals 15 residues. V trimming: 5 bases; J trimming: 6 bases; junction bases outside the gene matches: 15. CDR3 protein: CSVYSGTLGAGEQYF. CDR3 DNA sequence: TGCAGCGTTTATAGCGGGACCCTAGGCGCTGGCGAGCAGTACTTC.

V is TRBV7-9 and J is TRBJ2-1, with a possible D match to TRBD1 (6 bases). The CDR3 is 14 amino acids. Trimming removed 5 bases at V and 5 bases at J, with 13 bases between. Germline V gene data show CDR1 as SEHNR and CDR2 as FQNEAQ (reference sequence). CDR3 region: CASSKGQIDNEQFF. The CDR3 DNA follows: TGTGCCAGCAGCAAAGGACAGATCGACAATGAGCAGTTCTTC.

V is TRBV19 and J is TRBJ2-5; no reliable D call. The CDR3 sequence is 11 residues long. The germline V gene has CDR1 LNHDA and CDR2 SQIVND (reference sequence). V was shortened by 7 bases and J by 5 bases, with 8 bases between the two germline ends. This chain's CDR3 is CASKLEETQYF. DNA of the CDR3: TGTGCCAGTAAATTAGAGGAGACCCAGTACTTC.

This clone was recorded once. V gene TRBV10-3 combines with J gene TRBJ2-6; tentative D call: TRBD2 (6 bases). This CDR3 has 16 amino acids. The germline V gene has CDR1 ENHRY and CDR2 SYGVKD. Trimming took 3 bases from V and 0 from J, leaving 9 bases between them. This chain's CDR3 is CAISDWGDSGANVLTF. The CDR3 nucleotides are TGTGCCATCAGTGATTGGGGGGACTCTGGGGCCAACGTCCTGACTTTC.

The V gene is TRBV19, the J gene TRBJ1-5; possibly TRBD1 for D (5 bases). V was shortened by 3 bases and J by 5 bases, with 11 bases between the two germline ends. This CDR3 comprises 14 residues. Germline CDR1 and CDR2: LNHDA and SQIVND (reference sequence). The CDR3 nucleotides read TGTGCCAGTAGTATTTTTTCGGGGGATCAGCCCCAGCATTTT. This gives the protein CASSIFSGDQPQHF.

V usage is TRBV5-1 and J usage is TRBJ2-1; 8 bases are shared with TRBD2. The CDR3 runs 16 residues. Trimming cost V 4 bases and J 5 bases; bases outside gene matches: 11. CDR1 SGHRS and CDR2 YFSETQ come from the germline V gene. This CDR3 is CASSPVAGLLNNEQFF. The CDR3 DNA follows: TGCGCCAGCAGCCCTGTAGCGGGACTCCTAAACAATGAGCAGTTCTTC.

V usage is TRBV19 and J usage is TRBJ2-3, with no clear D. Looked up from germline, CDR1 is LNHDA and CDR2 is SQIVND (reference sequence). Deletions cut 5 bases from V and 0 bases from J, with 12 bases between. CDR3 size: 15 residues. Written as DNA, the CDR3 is TGTGCCAGTAGTTATTACACGCTTAGCACAGATACGCAGTATTTT. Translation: CASSYYTLSTDTQYF.

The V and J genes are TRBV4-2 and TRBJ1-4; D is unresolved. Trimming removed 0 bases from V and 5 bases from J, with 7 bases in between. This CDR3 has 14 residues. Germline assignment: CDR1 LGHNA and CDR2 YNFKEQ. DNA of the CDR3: TGTGCCAGCAGCCAAGAACTGTCGAATGAAAAACTGTTTTTT. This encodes CASSQELSNEKLFF.

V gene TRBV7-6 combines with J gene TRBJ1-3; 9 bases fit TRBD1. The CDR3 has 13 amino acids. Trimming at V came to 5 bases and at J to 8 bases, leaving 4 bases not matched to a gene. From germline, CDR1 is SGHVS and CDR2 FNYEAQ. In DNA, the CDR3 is TGTGCCAGCAGCAAGGGACAGGGACACACCATATATTTT. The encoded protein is CASSKGQGHTIYF.

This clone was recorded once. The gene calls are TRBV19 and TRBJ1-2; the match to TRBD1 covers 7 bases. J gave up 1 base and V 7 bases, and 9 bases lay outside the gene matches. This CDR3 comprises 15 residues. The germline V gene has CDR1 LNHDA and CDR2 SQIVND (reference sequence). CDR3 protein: CASKRTGLFNYGYTF. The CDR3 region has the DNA TGTGCCAGTAAAAGGACAGGCCTCTTTAACTATGGCTACACCTTC.

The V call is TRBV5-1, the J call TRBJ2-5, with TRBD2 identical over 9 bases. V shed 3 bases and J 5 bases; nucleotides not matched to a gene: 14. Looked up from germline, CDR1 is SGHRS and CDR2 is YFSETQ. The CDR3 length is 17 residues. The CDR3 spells CASSSAGISGSGETQYF. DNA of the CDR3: TGCGCCAGCAGCTCCGCCGGGATTAGCGGGAGTGGGGAGACCCAGTACTTC.

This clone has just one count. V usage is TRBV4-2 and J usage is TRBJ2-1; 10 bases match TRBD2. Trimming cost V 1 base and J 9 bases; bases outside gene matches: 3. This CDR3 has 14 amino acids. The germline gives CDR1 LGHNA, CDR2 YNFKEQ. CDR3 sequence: CASSQVAGGGEQFF. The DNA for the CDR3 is TGTGCCAGCAGCCAAGTAGCGGGAGGTGGTGAGCAGTTCTTC.

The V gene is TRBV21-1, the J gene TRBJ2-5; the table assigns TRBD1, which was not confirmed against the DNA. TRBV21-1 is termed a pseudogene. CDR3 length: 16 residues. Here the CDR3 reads CASSKVGAEDQETQYF. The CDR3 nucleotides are TGTGCCAGCAGCAAAGTTGGGGCCGAAGATCAAGAGACCCAGTACTTC.

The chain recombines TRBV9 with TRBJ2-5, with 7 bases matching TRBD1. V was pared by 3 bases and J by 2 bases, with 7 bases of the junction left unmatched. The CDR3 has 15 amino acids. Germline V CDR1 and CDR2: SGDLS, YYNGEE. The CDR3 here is CASSAAGTAQETQYF. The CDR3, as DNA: TGTGCCAGCAGCGCCGCCGGGACAGCACAAGAGACCCAGTACTTC.